This is a list of T cell receptor beta chains from one sample in a study of shared clonotypes between healthy human individuals. Sequenced by immunoSEQ multiplex PCR; TCRdb stores in-frame clones only, minus some. The sample includes about 2.1 million clones, roughly 93% of them seen just once. The sample was naive CD8+ T cells from PBMCs. These receptors originate from a man in his late teens or twenties in good health. Some clones in this sample may be carry-over from other donors' samples. CDR3s include the opening cysteine and the closing phenylalanine or tryptophan. D genes are given only for firm matches. Some rows mark clone size as missing; the rest say once, few, many or name a class of expanded clone.

V gene	J gene	clone size	D gene	CDR3 protein	CDR3 DNA
TRBV6-6	TRBJ1-3	NA	NA	CASREDTIYF	TGTGCCAGCAGAGAGGACACCATATATTTT
TRBV28	TRBJ2-7	NA	NA	CASSSGHSLNYEQYF	TGTGCCAGCAGCTCCGGTCACAGCCTCAATTACGAGCAGTACTTC
TRBV15	TRBJ1-2	NA	TRBD1	CATSRDSSGGGYTF	TGTGCCACCAGCAGAGATTCGTCAGGGGGTGGCTACACCTTC
TRBV9	TRBJ1-2	NA	NA	CASSVSGGANYGYTF	TGTGCCAGCAGCGTTTCAGGCGGTGCTAACTATGGCTACACCTTC
TRBV6-1	TRBJ2-5	NA	TRBD1	CATSDRGQGETQYF	TGTGCCACTAGTGACAGGGGGCAGGGAGAGACCCAGTACTTC
TRBV4-2	TRBJ2-1	NA	TRBD2	CASSQELWREAYNEQFF	TGTGCCAGCAGCCAAGAGTTGTGGCGGGAGGCCTACAATGAGCAGTTCTTC
TRBV6-4	TRBJ2-7	NA	TRBD2	CASLTIAGALGGYEQYF	TGTGCCAGCCTAACTATAGCGGGAGCCCTGGGAGGCTACGAGCAGTACTTC
TRBV9	TRBJ1-4	NA	NA	CASSVGVSTNEKLFF	TGTGCCAGCAGCGTAGGAGTCTCAACTAATGAAAAACTGTTTTTT
TRBV6-1	TRBJ1-1	NA	NA	CASSESAVGGEAFF	TGTGCCAGCAGTGAATCTGCCGTCGGGGGCGAAGCTTTCTTT
TRBV28	TRBJ2-1	NA	TRBD2	CASSPRETSGRFHEQFF	TGTGCCAGCAGTCCCCGGGAGACTAGCGGGAGGTTCCATGAGCAGTTCTTC
TRBV11-3	TRBJ2-1	NA	NA	CASSFRGGLNEQFF	TGTGCCAGCAGCTTCCGTGGGGGGCTCAATGAGCAGTTCTTC
TRBV7-8	TRBJ1-5	NA	NA	CASSLALAGDQPQHF	TGTGCCAGCAGCTTAGCGTTGGCAGGGGATCAGCCCCAGCATTTT
TRBV6-5	TRBJ2-1	NA	TRBD2	CASSYKLAVYNEQFF	TGTGCCAGCAGTTACAAACTAGCGGTTTACAATGAGCAGTTCTTC
TRBV28	TRBJ2-2	NA	TRBD2	CASSYGGLAGVHGELFF	TGTGCCAGCAGTTATGGAGGCCTAGCGGGAGTCCACGGGGAGCTGTTTTTT
TRBV27	TRBJ2-7	NA	NA	CASSLLGDSYEQYF	TGTGCCAGCAGTTTATTGGGGGACTCCTACGAGCAGTACTTC
TRBV29-1	TRBJ2-5	once	NA	CSVEKGYQETQYF	TGCAGCGTTGAGAAGGGATACCAAGAGACCCAGTACTTC
TRBV5-6	TRBJ1-2	few	NA	CASTEGLEGYTF	TGTGCCAGCACAGAGGGTTTGGAAGGCTACACCTTC
TRBV7-9	TRBJ2-7	NA	NA	CASSSNLGGSSYEQYF	TGTGCCAGCAGCTCTAACCTCGGAGGGAGCTCCTACGAGCAGTACTTC
TRBV5-8	TRBJ1-2	NA	NA	CASSLGADGYTF	TGTGCCAGCAGCTTGGGTGCTGATGGCTACACCTTC
TRBV18	TRBJ2-1	NA	NA	CASSPPVPRDINNEQFF	TGTGCCAGCTCACCACCTGTTCCTAGGGACATTAACAATGAGCAGTTCTTC
TRBV28	TRBJ2-1	NA	TRBD2	CASSSGLAGVMRYGEQFF	TGTGCCAGCAGTTCCGGACTAGCGGGAGTTATGCGGTATGGTGAGCAGTTCTTC
TRBV10-2	TRBJ2-6	NA	NA	CASSEDSRYSGANVLTF	TGCGCCAGCAGTGAGGATAGCAGGTACTCTGGGGCCAACGTCCTGACTTTC
TRBV7-7	TRBJ2-1	NA	NA	CASSLRDRYNEQFF	TGTGCCAGCAGCTTACGGGATCGTTACAATGAGCAGTTCTTC
TRBV28	TRBJ1-2	NA	NA	CASSLVPGDGYTF	TGTGCCAGCAGTTTGGTACCCGGCGATGGCTACACCTTC
TRBV2	TRBJ2-1	NA	NA	CASSFRTTLLDNEQFF	TGTGCCAGCAGTTTTCGGACTACCCTTTTGGACAATGAGCAGTTCTTC